The present T cell receptor (beta chain) was sequenced within a study of shared clonotypes between healthy human individuals. Naive-designated CD8 cells lacked CD45RO, were positively enriched for CCR7, and omitted terminally differentiated effector memory CD45RA+ cells. Only in-frame clones appear in the TCRdb table, and some are missing; sequencing was by immunoSEQ multiplex PCR. The sample records roughly 2.1 million clones, approximately 94% being singletons. The CDR3 spans 14 residues. CDR1 SQVTM and CDR2 ANQGSEA come from the germline V gene. Trimming at V came to 6 bases and at J to 2 bases, leaving 7 bases not matched to a gene.

Sequencing was carried out using naive CD8+ T cells from PBMCs. The gene calls are TRBV29-1 and TRBJ2-1; 7 bases map to TRBD1. The receptor was derived from a man younger than 30 in good health. Some clones in this sample may be carry-over from other donors' samples. As DNA, the CDR3 is TGCAGCGTGCCCGAGGGGGCCACCTACAATGAGCAGTTCTTC. Its translation is CSVPEGATYNEQFF.